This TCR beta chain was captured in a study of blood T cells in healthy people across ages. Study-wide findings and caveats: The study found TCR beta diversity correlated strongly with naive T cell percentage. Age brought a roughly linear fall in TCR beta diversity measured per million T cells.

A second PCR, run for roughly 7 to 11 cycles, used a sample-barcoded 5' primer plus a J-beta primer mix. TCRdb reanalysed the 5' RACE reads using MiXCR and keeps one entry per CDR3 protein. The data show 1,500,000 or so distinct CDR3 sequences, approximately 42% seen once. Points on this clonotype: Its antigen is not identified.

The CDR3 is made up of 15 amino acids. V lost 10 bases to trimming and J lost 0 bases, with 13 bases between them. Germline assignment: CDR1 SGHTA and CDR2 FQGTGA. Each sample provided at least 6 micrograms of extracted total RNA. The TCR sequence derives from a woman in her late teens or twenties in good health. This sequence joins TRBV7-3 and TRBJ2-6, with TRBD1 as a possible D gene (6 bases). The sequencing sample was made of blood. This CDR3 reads CATGQGSSGANVLTF. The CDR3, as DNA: TGTGCCACAGGGCAGGGGAGCTCTGGGGCCAACGTCCTGACTTTC.